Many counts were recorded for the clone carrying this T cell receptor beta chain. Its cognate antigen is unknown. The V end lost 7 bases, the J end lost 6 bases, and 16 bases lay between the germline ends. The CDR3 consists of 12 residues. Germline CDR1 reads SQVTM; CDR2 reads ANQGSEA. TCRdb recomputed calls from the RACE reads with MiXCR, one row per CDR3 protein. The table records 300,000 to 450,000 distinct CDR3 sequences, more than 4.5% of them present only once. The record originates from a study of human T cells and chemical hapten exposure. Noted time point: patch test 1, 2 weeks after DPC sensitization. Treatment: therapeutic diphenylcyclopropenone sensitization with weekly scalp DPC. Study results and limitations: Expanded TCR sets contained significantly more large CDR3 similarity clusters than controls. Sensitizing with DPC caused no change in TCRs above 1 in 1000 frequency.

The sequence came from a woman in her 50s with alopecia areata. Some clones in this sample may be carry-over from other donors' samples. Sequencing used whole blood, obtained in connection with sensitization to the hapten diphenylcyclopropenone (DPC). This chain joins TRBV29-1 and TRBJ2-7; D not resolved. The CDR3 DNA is TGCAGCGCCAGGTCGGGTCATACCGAGCAGTACTTC. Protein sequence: CSARSGHTEQYF.